The following is a TCR beta chain sequence with its context. Original processing methods: Reference gene primer amplification gave estimated nucleated cell counts. Repertoires were generated with immunoSEQ multiplex PCR, while TCRdb's copy carries only in-frame clones and drops some. V and J calls and clone size are as listed in that table; D and trimming were resolved from the DNA. The sample includes more than 150,000 clones, 75% to 80% of them seen just once. Trimming removed 5 bases at V and 8 bases at J, with 13 bases between. Looked up from germline, CDR1 is LNHDA and CDR2 is SQIVND (reference sequence). This CDR3 region has 14 residues. These data are taken from a study of blood T cell repertoires in COVID-19. Study-wide background: Collection of acute and convalescent COVID-19 samples took place in the United States, Italy and Spain. T cells, B-cell-depleted T cells, or PBMCs provided the cDNA or gDNA that served as material.

The receptor was derived from a woman aged 70-85 years with acute or convalescent COVID-19. Material: peripheral blood. J is TRBJ1-6 and V is TRBV19, with D perhaps matching TRBD1 (5 bases). The CDR3 sequence: CASSPWGGDSPLHF. The CDR3 nucleotides are TGTGCCAGTAGTCCCTGGGGGGGAGATTCACCCCTCCACTTT.